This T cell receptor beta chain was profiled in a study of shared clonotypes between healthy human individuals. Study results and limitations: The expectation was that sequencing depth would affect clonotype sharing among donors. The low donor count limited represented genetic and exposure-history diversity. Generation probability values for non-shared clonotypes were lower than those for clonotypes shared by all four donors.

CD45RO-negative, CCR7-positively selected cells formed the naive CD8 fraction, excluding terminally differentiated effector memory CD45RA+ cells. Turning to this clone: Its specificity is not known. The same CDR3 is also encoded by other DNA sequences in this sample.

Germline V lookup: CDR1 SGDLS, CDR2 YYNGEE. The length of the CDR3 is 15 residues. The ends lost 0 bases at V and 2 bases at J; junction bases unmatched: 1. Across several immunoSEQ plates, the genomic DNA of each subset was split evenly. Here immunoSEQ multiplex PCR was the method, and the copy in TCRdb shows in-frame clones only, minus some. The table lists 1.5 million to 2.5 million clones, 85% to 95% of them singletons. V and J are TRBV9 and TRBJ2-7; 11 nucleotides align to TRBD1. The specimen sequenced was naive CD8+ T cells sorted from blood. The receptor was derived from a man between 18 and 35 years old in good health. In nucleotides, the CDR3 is TGTGCCAGCAGCGTAGGGGGACAGGGGGCCTACGAGCAGTACTTC. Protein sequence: CASSVGGQGAYEQYF.